A selection of T cell receptor beta chains follows, all from one sample in a study of blood T cell repertoires in COVID-19. Measured with immunoSEQ multiplex PCR; TCRdb has only the in-frame clones, and not every one. The sample lists about 120,000 clones; over 75% were seen once. The sample was peripheral blood. These receptors originate from a man of 80 years or more with acute or convalescent COVID-19. CDR3s include the opening cysteine and the closing phenylalanine or tryptophan. The order of the fields is J gene, V gene, D gene, clone size, CDR3 protein, CDR3 DNA. The D gene is left open where the match is weak. Rows give clone size only sometimes, using once, few, many, or a class for an expanded clone.

J: TRBJ2-6
V: TRBV18
D: TRBD1
size: -
CDR3: CASSPTGGTSGANVLTF
DNA: TGTGCCAGCTCACCGACAGGGGGCACTTCTGGGGCCAACGTCCTGACTTTC

J: TRBJ1-1
V: TRBV7-7
D: -
size: -
CDR3: CASSSQLNTEAFF
DNA: TGTGCCAGCAGCTCCCAGTTGAACACTGAAGCTTTCTTT

J: TRBJ1-2
V: TRBV5-4
D: -
size: -
CDR3: CASSFGPGYGYTF
DNA: TGTGCCAGCAGCTTCGGTCCGGGTTATGGCTACACCTTC

J: TRBJ1-3
V: TRBV27
D: -
size: -
CDR3: CASSFGRAGNTIYF
DNA: TGTGCCAGCAGTTTTGGCAGGGCTGGCAACACCATATATTTT

J: TRBJ1-2
V: TRBV5-1
D: TRBD1
size: -
CDR3: CASSSTGNYGYTF
DNA: TGCGCCAGCAGCTCGACAGGGAACTATGGCTACACCTTC

J: TRBJ2-7
V: TRBV18
D: -
size: -
CDR3: CASSPTVRNVYEQYF
DNA: TGTGCCAGCTCGCCTACGGTCCGAAACGTCTACGAGCAGTACTTC

J: TRBJ1-6
V: TRBV9
D: TRBD1
size: -
CDR3: CASSATGDPYNSPLHF
DNA: TGTGCCAGCAGCGCTACAGGGGACCCCTATAATTCACCCCTCCACTTT

J: TRBJ2-7
V: TRBV5-4
D: TRBD1
size: -
CDR3: CASGDRGREQYF
DNA: TGTGCCAGCGGAGACAGGGGCCGGGAGCAGTACTTC

J: TRBJ2-1
V: TRBV6-2/TRBV6-3
D: -
size: -
CDR3: CASSYSEAGLDEQFF
DNA: TGTGCCAGCAGTTACTCAGAGGCGGGATTAGATGAGCAGTTCTTC

J: TRBJ2-7
V: TRBV15
D: -
size: -
CDR3: CATSREYSYEQYF
DNA: TGTGCCACCAGCAGAGAGTACTCCTACGAGCAGTACTTC

J: TRBJ2-5
V: TRBV2
D: TRBD1
size: once
CDR3: CASSEFGTGIGETQYF
DNA: TGTGCCAGCAGTGAATTTGGGACAGGGATCGGAGAGACCCAGTACTTC

J: TRBJ1-4
V: TRBV5-1
D: -
size: -
CDR3: CASSAQGPPNEKLFF
DNA: TGCGCCAGCAGCGCACAGGGTCCCCCGAATGAAAAACTGTTTTTT

J: TRBJ2-3
V: TRBV24-1
D: TRBD2
size: -
CDR3: CATSDLGASGRRTDTQYF
DNA: TGTGCCACCAGTGATTTAGGGGCTAGCGGGCGTCGCACAGATACGCAGTATTTT

J: TRBJ1-4
V: TRBV5-6
D: TRBD1
size: few
CDR3: CASSRTGTEKLFF
DNA: TGTGCCAGCAGCCGGACAGGGACAGAAAAACTGTTTTTT

J: TRBJ1-2
V: TRBV28
D: TRBD1
size: -
CDR3: CASRQGASGNYGYTF
DNA: TGTGCCAGCAGACAGGGGGCGAGTGGTAACTATGGCTACACCTTC

J: TRBJ2-7
V: TRBV5-1
D: TRBD2
size: -
CDR3: CASSTGTSVSEQYF
DNA: TGCGCCAGCAGCACCGGGACTAGCGTGTCAGAGCAGTACTTC

J: TRBJ1-2
V: TRBV18
D: -
size: -
CDR3: CASSPSANYGYTF
DNA: TGTGCCAGCTCACCCTCCGCTAACTATGGCTACACCTTC

J: TRBJ1-2
V: TRBV5-1
D: -
size: -
CDR3: CASSSDNNYGYTF
DNA: TGCGCCAGCAGCTCAGACAATAACTATGGCTACACCTTC

J: TRBJ1-5
V: TRBV3-1/TRBV3-2
D: -
size: -
CDR3: CASSSTGHQPQHF
DNA: TGTGCCAGCAGCTCTACTGGGCATCAGCCCCAGCATTTT

J: TRBJ1-2
V: TRBV29-1
D: TRBD1
size: few
CDR3: CSVPGTGVYGYTF
DNA: TGCAGCGTTCCCGGGACAGGGGTGTATGGCTACACCTTC

J: TRBJ2-7
V: TRBV2
D: -
size: -
CDR3: CASSSVGPSYEQYF
DNA: TGTGCCAGCTCTAGTGTGGGTCCCTCCTACGAGCAGTACTTC

J: TRBJ2-5
V: TRBV29-1
D: TRBD1
size: -
CDR3: CSSRPTGQETQYF
DNA: TGCAGCTCCCGACCGACAGGGCAGGAGACCCAGTACTTC

J: TRBJ2-7
V: TRBV6-5
D: TRBD2
size: once
CDR3: CATTGTSDSYEQYF
DNA: TGTGCCACCACCGGGACTAGCGACTCCTACGAGCAGTACTTC

J: TRBJ1-3
V: TRBV3-1/TRBV3-2
D: -
size: -
CDR3: CASSQGDRYSGNTIYF
DNA: TGTGCCAGCAGCCAAGGAGACAGGTACTCTGGAAACACCATATATTTT